These T cell receptor beta chains were read from a single sample in a study of shared clonotypes between healthy human individuals. Profiling relied on immunoSEQ multiplex PCR, and the TCRdb table lists in-frame clones only, not all of them. The sample contains about 1.5 million clones, 98% of which appear only once. Sequencing input: naive CD4+ T cells sorted from blood. The receptors were gathered from a man aged 25-40 years in good health. Both conserved end residues are part of each CDR3. D genes are given only for firm matches. Only part of the rows carry a size: once, few, many, or a class if the clone is expanded.

D,size,V,J,CDR3,DNA
TRBD2,once,TRBV5-1,TRBJ2-5,CASSRIRLAGGQETQYF,TGCGCCAGCAGCCGGATTCGACTAGCGGGGGGCCAAGAGACCCAGTACTTC
TRBD2,.,TRBV7-2,TRBJ2-1,CASSVRLANNNEQFF,TGTGCCAGCAGCGTTAGACTAGCGAACAACAATGAGCAGTTCTTC
.,.,TRBV5-4,TRBJ2-3,CASSLLQGPTDTDTQYF,TGTGCCAGCAGCTTGTTGCAGGGCCCGACCGACACAGATACGCAGTATTTT
TRBD1,.,TRBV6-1,TRBJ1-5,CASSVTGTGYYSNQPQHF,TGTGCCAGCAGTGTCACCGGGACAGGATATTATAGCAATCAGCCCCAGCATTTT
.,.,TRBV30,TRBJ1-5,CAWSTRGGQPQHF,TGTGCCTGGAGTACCAGGGGTGGTCAGCCCCAGCATTTT
TRBD1,once,TRBV19,TRBJ1-4,CASKGQEGPREKLFF,TGTGCCAGTAAAGGACAGGAGGGCCCCAGGGAAAAACTGTTTTTT
.,.,TRBV4-3,TRBJ1-1,CASSLANGNTEAFF,TGCGCCAGCAGCCTCGCGAACGGGAACACTGAAGCTTTCTTT
.,.,TRBV28,TRBJ1-5,CASSWIQPQHF,TGTGCCAGCAGTTGGATTCAGCCCCAGCATTTT
.,.,TRBV5-1,TRBJ2-5,CASSFTVAQETQYF,TGCGCCAGCAGCTTCACCGTGGCCCAAGAGACCCAGTACTTC
TRBD2,.,TRBV10-3,TRBJ2-7,CAITATSGRGHEQYF,TGTGCCATCACCGCTACTAGCGGGAGAGGGCACGAGCAGTACTTC
.,.,TRBV7-9,TRBJ1-1,CASSTEYSGRNTEAFF,TGTGCCAGCAGCACGGAGTACAGTGGACGAAACACTGAAGCTTTCTTT
.,.,TRBV7-9,TRBJ1-5,CASSLERPGSPQHF,TGTGCCAGCAGCTTAGAACGGCCAGGATCGCCCCAGCATTTT
.,.,TRBV5-6,TRBJ2-6,CASTLRMGHGANVLTF,TGTGCCAGCACTTTGAGGATGGGGCATGGGGCCAACGTCCTGACTTTC
.,.,TRBV21-1,TRBJ2-2,CASSYRGTDTGELFF,TGTGCCAGCAGCTACAGGGGAACTGACACCGGGGAGCTGTTTTTT
.,.,TRBV19,TRBJ2-2,CASSIREGGELFF,TGTGCCAGTAGTATTCGAGAGGGAGGGGAGCTGTTTTTT
TRBD1,.,TRBV7-8,TRBJ2-6,CASRTGVSGANVLTF,TGTGCCAGCAGGACAGGGGTCTCTGGGGCCAACGTCCTGACTTTC
.,.,TRBV5-1,TRBJ2-1,CASSPDYNEQFF,TGCGCCAGCAGCCCGGACTACAATGAGCAGTTCTTC
TRBD1,.,TRBV6-5,TRBJ1-2,CASTWTGGSGYTF,TGTGCCAGCACCTGGACAGGGGGTAGTGGCTACACCTTC
.,.,TRBV2,TRBJ1-3,CASSEEGRPVSGNTIYF,TGTGCCAGCAGTGAAGAGGGGAGGCCGGTCTCTGGAAACACCATATATTTT
.,.,TRBV5-1,TRBJ2-7,CASTSAGSYEQYF,TGCGCCAGCACCTCGGCAGGCTCCTACGAGCAGTACTTC
.,.,TRBV7-9,TRBJ2-2,CASSLPGGNTGELFF,TGTGCCAGCAGCCTACCTGGGGGCAACACCGGGGAGCTGTTTTTT
TRBD1,.,TRBV19,TRBJ1-2,CASRGPGLGQTNYGYTF,TGTGCCAGTAGGGGCCCAGGTTTGGGACAGACCAACTATGGCTACACCTTC
.,.,TRBV2,TRBJ2-3,CASRSEGDTQYF,TGTGCCAGCAGATCTGAGGGAGATACGCAGTATTTT
.,.,TRBV15,TRBJ2-4,CATSRGGIGAKNIQYF,TGTGCCACCAGCAGAGGGGGGATAGGAGCCAAAAACATTCAGTACTTC
.,.,TRBV30,TRBJ2-3,CAWPILGTQYF,TGTGCCTGGCCCATCCTTGGTACGCAGTATTTT
TRBD2,.,TRBV18,TRBJ2-2,CASSPPGLAGVRELFF,TGTGCCAGCTCACCACCGGGACTAGCGGGAGTCCGGGAGCTGTTTTTT
TRBD2,.,TRBV11-2,TRBJ2-5,CASSFPGTIDQYF,TGTGCCAGCAGCTTCCCCGGGACTATTGACCAGTACTTC
.,.,TRBV10-3,TRBJ2-3,CAISEDRDLRTDTQYF,TGTGCCATCAGTGAGGACAGGGACTTACGCACAGATACGCAGTATTTT
TRBD1,.,TRBV19,TRBJ2-1,CASGQPGQGHNEQFF,TGTGCCAGTGGACAACCGGGACAGGGGCACAATGAGCAGTTCTTC
.,.,TRBV29-1,TRBJ2-5,CSVEEGYF,TGCAGCGTTGAAGAGGGGTACTTC
.,.,TRBV25-1,TRBJ1-5,CASSEGGSNQPQHF,TGTGCCAGCAGTGAAGGGGGAAGCAATCAGCCCCAGCATTTT
.,.,TRBV7-2,TRBJ2-7,CASSLSGGTYEQYF,TGTGCCAGCAGCCTCTCCGGTGGAACCTACGAGCAGTACTTC
.,.,TRBV7-9,TRBJ2-7,CASSRDGNSYEQYF,TGTGCCAGCAGTCGGGACGGAAACTCCTACGAGCAGTACTTC
.,.,TRBV28,TRBJ2-7,CASSSHGTPTYEQYF,TGTGCCAGCAGTTCCCACGGGACTCCAACCTACGAGCAGTACTTC
TRBD1,.,TRBV7-8,TRBJ1-2,CASSPRDRGRGSSYGYTF,TGTGCCAGCAGCCCACGGGACAGGGGGCGCGGGAGTAGCTATGGCTACACCTTC
TRBD1,.,TRBV2,TRBJ2-7,CASSEAGQGRLYEQYF,TGTGCCAGCAGTGAAGCAGGACAGGGGAGACTCTACGAGCAGTACTTC
TRBD2,.,TRBV30,TRBJ2-1,CAWSAGGEQFF,TGTGCCTGGAGTGCGGGGGGAGAGCAGTTCTTC
TRBD2,.,TRBV19,TRBJ2-3,CASSNLGTSGTDTQYF,TGTGCCAGTAGCAACCTCGGGACTAGCGGCACAGATACGCAGTATTTT
TRBD2,.,TRBV7-9,TRBJ2-5,CASSYFLLAGGQETQYF,TGTGCCAGCAGCTACTTTTTACTAGCGGGAGGCCAAGAGACCCAGTACTTC
TRBD2,.,TRBV19,TRBJ2-1,CASRQREGPYNEQFF,TGTGCCAGTCGCCAGCGGGAGGGCCCCTACAATGAGCAGTTCTTC
TRBD1,.,TRBV5-6,TRBJ2-7,CASRDRGLSYEQYF,TGTGCCAGCAGAGACAGGGGCCTTTCCTACGAGCAGTACTTC
TRBD2,.,TRBV7-3,TRBJ2-1,CASSLRGTGGSNEQFF,TGTGCCAGCAGCTTAAGGGGAACGGGAGGGAGCAATGAGCAGTTCTTC
TRBD1,.,TRBV7-9,TRBJ2-2,CASSMGQASGELFF,TGTGCCAGCAGCATGGGACAGGCCTCCGGGGAGCTGTTTTTT
.,.,TRBV30,TRBJ1-2,CAWTRGPTLYGYTF,TGTGCCTGGACAAGGGGACCGACCCTGTATGGCTACACCTTC
.,.,TRBV6-1,TRBJ2-7,CASSEVLRFHEQYF,TGTGCCAGCAGTGAAGTTCTCCGTTTCCACGAGCAGTACTTC
TRBD1,.,TRBV7-6,TRBJ2-3,CASRTGTGVLDTQYF,TGTGCCAGCAGAACCGGGACAGGAGTTTTAGATACGCAGTATTTT
TRBD2,.,TRBV28,TRBJ2-2,CASSFLAGAGELFF,TGTGCCAGCAGTTTTCTAGCGGGAGCCGGGGAGCTGTTTTTT
.,few,TRBV6-6,TRBJ2-3,CASSYGQGTDTQYF,TGTGCCAGCAGTTACGGGCAGGGAACAGATACGCAGTATTTT
TRBD1,.,TRBV18,TRBJ2-5,CASSPGQARTSLSEETQYF,TGTGCCAGCTCACCAGGACAGGCACGGACCTCCCTTTCCGAAGAGACCCAGTACTTC
TRBD2,.,TRBV4-1,TRBJ2-1,CASSQALAGISYNEQFF,TGCGCCAGCAGCCAAGCATTAGCGGGGATCTCCTACAATGAGCAGTTCTTC
.,.,TRBV27,TRBJ1-1,CASRDHHEAFF,TGTGCCAGCAGGGACCATCATGAAGCTTTCTTT
.,.,TRBV12-5,TRBJ2-4,CASGSRTSPKNIQYF,TGTGCTAGTGGCTCCAGGACGTCTCCCAAAAACATTCAGTACTTC
TRBD2,.,TRBV5-1,TRBJ2-7,CASSKGTSGDYEQYF,TGCGCCAGCAGCAAGGGGACTAGCGGGGACTACGAGCAGTACTTC
TRBD2,.,TRBV5-1,TRBJ2-7,CASSSTSGAYEQYF,TGCGCCAGCAGCTCAACTAGCGGGGCCTACGAGCAGTACTTC
TRBD1,.,TRBV14,TRBJ2-1,CASSHRPPDRLLYNEQFF,TGTGCCAGCAGCCATAGACCACCGGACAGGTTACTCTACAATGAGCAGTTCTTC
.,once,TRBV7-9,TRBJ1-1,CASSLSSKNTEAFF,TGTGCCAGCAGCTTGTCCAGTAAGAACACTGAAGCTTTCTTT
.,.,TRBV5-4,TRBJ2-7,CASSLPGPYEQYF,TGTGCCAGCAGCTTGCCGGGTCCCTACGAGCAGTACTTC
TRBD1,.,TRBV30,TRBJ2-2,CAWSGGQGYTGELFF,TGTGCCTGGAGTGGAGGACAGGGCTACACCGGGGAGCTGTTTTTT